This is a list of T cell receptor beta chains from one sample in a study of blood T cell repertoires in COVID-19. Only in-frame clones appear in the TCRdb table, and some are missing; sequencing was by immunoSEQ multiplex PCR. The sample includes about 74,000 clones, about 91% of them seen just once. The specimen sequenced was peripheral blood. Receptors were obtained from a woman of 80 years or more with active or convalescent COVID-19. CDR3s include the opening cysteine and the closing phenylalanine or tryptophan. Each record gives: V gene, J gene, D gene, clone size, CDR3 protein, CDR3 DNA. D genes are given only for firm matches. The size field is filled for only some rows; it gives once, few, many or a size class.

v_call: TRBV2
j_call: TRBJ1-2
d_call: .
clone_size: .
cdr3_aa: CASKSGIRDTF
cdr3_nt: TGTGCCAGCAAGAGCGGGATTAGGGACACCTTC

v_call: TRBV12-3/TRBV12-4
j_call: TRBJ1-2
d_call: TRBD1
clone_size: .
cdr3_aa: CASRPDREYGYTF
cdr3_nt: TGTGCCAGCAGACCGGACAGGGAGTATGGCTACACCTTC

v_call: TRBV5-4
j_call: TRBJ2-6
d_call: .
clone_size: once
cdr3_aa: CASSLSQQGANVLTF
cdr3_nt: TGTGCCAGCAGCTTATCCCAACAGGGGGCCAACGTCCTGACTTTC

v_call: TRBV5-1
j_call: TRBJ2-1
d_call: .
clone_size: .
cdr3_aa: CASSLEPSLANEQFF
cdr3_nt: TGCGCCAGCAGCCTGGAACCATCGCTGGCCAATGAGCAGTTCTTC

v_call: TRBV30
j_call: TRBJ1-3
d_call: TRBD1
clone_size: .
cdr3_aa: CAWDRGRGTIYF
cdr3_nt: TGTGCCTGGGACAGGGGGCGCGGCACCATATATTTT

v_call: TRBV18
j_call: TRBJ1-4
d_call: .
clone_size: .
cdr3_aa: CASSLPGHINEKLFF
cdr3_nt: TGTGCCAGCTCGTTACCGGGACACATTAATGAAAAACTGTTTTTT

v_call: TRBV13
j_call: TRBJ2-7
d_call: TRBD2
clone_size: .
cdr3_aa: CASSLTPGGEYEQYF
cdr3_nt: TGTGCCAGCAGCCTGACCCCGGGGGGGGAGTACGAGCAGTACTTC

v_call: TRBV9
j_call: TRBJ1-2
d_call: .
clone_size: .
cdr3_aa: CASSGRGGVMRGRFYGYTF
cdr3_nt: TGTGCCAGCAGCGGTAGGGGAGGGGTCATGAGGGGACGGTTCTATGGCTACACCTTC

v_call: TRBV12-3/TRBV12-4
j_call: TRBJ2-2
d_call: .
clone_size: .
cdr3_aa: CASSTGTGELFF
cdr3_nt: TGTGCCAGCAGTACAGGGACCGGGGAGCTGTTTTTT

v_call: TRBV5-1
j_call: TRBJ2-5
d_call: TRBD2
clone_size: .
cdr3_aa: CASSLAGGALRETQYF
cdr3_nt: TGCGCCAGCAGCTTGGCGGGGGGGGCCTTACGGGAGACCCAGTACTTC

v_call: TRBV19
j_call: TRBJ2-5
d_call: .
clone_size: .
cdr3_aa: CASSPGGPPGAQYF
cdr3_nt: TGTGCCAGTAGTCCGGGGGGCCCACCCGGGGCCCAGTACTTC

v_call: TRBV7-2
j_call: TRBJ2-2
d_call: .
clone_size: .
cdr3_aa: CASSLKATGELFF
cdr3_nt: TGTGCCAGCAGCTTAAAAGCGACCGGGGAGCTGTTTTTT

v_call: TRBV19
j_call: TRBJ2-3
d_call: TRBD2
clone_size: .
cdr3_aa: CASSRSSGGSSTDTQYF
cdr3_nt: TGTGCCAGTAGTAGGTCTAGCGGGGGGTCCTCCACAGATACGCAGTATTTT

v_call: TRBV7-2
j_call: TRBJ2-1
d_call: .
clone_size: few
cdr3_aa: CASSARLAGSYNEQFF
cdr3_nt: TGTGCCAGCAGCGCCCGGCTGGCAGGGTCCTACAATGAGCAGTTCTTC

v_call: TRBV5-1
j_call: TRBJ1-6
d_call: .
clone_size: .
cdr3_aa: CASSFIAPRGPLHF
cdr3_nt: TGCGCCAGCAGCTTCATAGCCCCCCGGGGACCCCTCCACTTT

v_call: TRBV11-3
j_call: TRBJ1-4
d_call: .
clone_size: .
cdr3_aa: CASSRSNYGEKLFF
cdr3_nt: TGTGCCAGCAGCCGATCTAATTACGGTGAAAAACTGTTTTTT

v_call: TRBV7-9
j_call: TRBJ1-5
d_call: TRBD1
clone_size: .
cdr3_aa: CASSLAGTAEEFNQPQHF
cdr3_nt: TGTGCCAGCAGCTTAGCAGGGACAGCCGAAGAGTTCAATCAGCCCCAGCATTTT

v_call: TRBV29-1
j_call: TRBJ2-3
d_call: TRBD2
clone_size: once
cdr3_aa: CSVARTSGGRTDTQYF
cdr3_nt: TGCAGCGTTGCGAGGACTAGCGGGGGAAGAACAGATACGCAGTATTTT

v_call: TRBV18
j_call: TRBJ1-2
d_call: TRBD1
clone_size: .
cdr3_aa: CASSPTGGIGYTF
cdr3_nt: TGTGCCAGCTCACCGACAGGGGGGATCGGCTACACCTTC

v_call: TRBV19
j_call: TRBJ1-4
d_call: .
clone_size: .
cdr3_aa: CASSMAQSNEKLFF
cdr3_nt: TGTGCCAGTAGTATGGCACAGAGTAATGAAAAACTGTTTTTT

v_call: TRBV27
j_call: TRBJ1-2
d_call: TRBD1
clone_size: .
cdr3_aa: CASSADKRTGYLLNYGYTF
cdr3_nt: TGTGCCAGCAGTGCGGATAAACGGACAGGGTATTTACTTAACTATGGCTACACCTTC

v_call: TRBV19
j_call: TRBJ1-2
d_call: TRBD1
clone_size: .
cdr3_aa: CASSIRGGNYGYTF
cdr3_nt: TGTGCCAGTAGTATAAGAGGGGGCAACTATGGCTACACCTTC

v_call: TRBV4-1
j_call: TRBJ2-3
d_call: TRBD2
clone_size: .
cdr3_aa: CASSQESGSSGTADTQYF
cdr3_nt: TGCGCCAGCAGCCAAGAATCGGGGTCTAGCGGGACGGCAGATACGCAGTATTTT

v_call: TRBV4-2
j_call: TRBJ2-5
d_call: .
clone_size: .
cdr3_aa: CASSQDQARTQYF
cdr3_nt: TGTGCCAGCAGCCAAGATCAGGCGCGGACCCAGTACTTC

v_call: TRBV19
j_call: TRBJ2-5
d_call: TRBD1
clone_size: .
cdr3_aa: CASSMDRAVGETQYF
cdr3_nt: TGTGCCAGTAGTATGGACAGGGCGGTTGGGGAGACCCAGTACTTC

v_call: TRBV10-3
j_call: TRBJ1-3
d_call: TRBD1
clone_size: .
cdr3_aa: CATANGQGPNTIYF
cdr3_nt: TGTGCCACCGCCAACGGACAGGGACCAAACACCATATATTTT

v_call: TRBV27
j_call: TRBJ1-5
d_call: .
clone_size: .
cdr3_aa: CASSTDSYQPQHF
cdr3_nt: TGTGCCAGCAGTACAGACAGCTATCAGCCCCAGCATTTT

v_call: TRBV7-2
j_call: TRBJ2-5
d_call: TRBD2
clone_size: .
cdr3_aa: CASSPRLAGPLETQYF
cdr3_nt: TGTGCCAGCAGCCCCAGACTAGCGGGACCCCTGGAGACCCAGTACTTC

v_call: TRBV7-9
j_call: TRBJ1-1
d_call: .
clone_size: .
cdr3_aa: CASSSLKNTEAFF
cdr3_nt: TGTGCCAGCAGCTCCTTAAAGAACACTGAAGCTTTCTTT

v_call: TRBV2
j_call: TRBJ2-1
d_call: TRBD2
clone_size: .
cdr3_aa: CASRRPGLAANEQFF
cdr3_nt: TGTGCCAGCAGAAGACCGGGACTAGCGGCCAATGAGCAGTTCTTC

v_call: TRBV24-1
j_call: TRBJ2-3
d_call: .
clone_size: once
cdr3_aa: CATSDLGGTGTDTQYF
cdr3_nt: TGTGCCACCAGTGATCTCGGAGGGACGGGCACAGATACGCAGTATTTT

v_call: TRBV6-6
j_call: TRBJ2-1
d_call: TRBD1
clone_size: .
cdr3_aa: CASSPRDRASYNEQFF
cdr3_nt: TGTGCCAGCAGTCCCCGGGACAGGGCTTCCTACAATGAGCAGTTCTTC

v_call: TRBV14
j_call: TRBJ1-2
d_call: .
clone_size: few
cdr3_aa: CASSKSGYTF
cdr3_nt: TGTGCCAGCAGCAAATCGGGCTACACCTTC

v_call: TRBV25-1
j_call: TRBJ1-2
d_call: .
clone_size: few
cdr3_aa: CASSEAEGRYTF
cdr3_nt: TGTGCCAGCAGTGAAGCTGAGGGTCGCTACACCTTC

v_call: TRBV10-1
j_call: TRBJ2-7
d_call: TRBD1
clone_size: .
cdr3_aa: CASSGGTGGPHSYEQYF
cdr3_nt: TGCGCCAGCAGTGGGGGGACAGGTGGACCCCACTCCTACGAGCAGTACTTC

v_call: TRBV6-6
j_call: TRBJ1-2
d_call: TRBD1
clone_size: .
cdr3_aa: CASSTGQIYGYTF
cdr3_nt: TGTGCCAGCAGCACGGGACAGATTTATGGCTACACCTTC

v_call: TRBV7-3
j_call: TRBJ2-2
d_call: .
clone_size: medium-sized
cdr3_aa: CASSQDSYTGELFF
cdr3_nt: TGTGCCAGCAGCCAGGACAGTTACACCGGGGAGCTGTTTTTT

v_call: TRBV18
j_call: TRBJ1-2
d_call: TRBD1
clone_size: once
cdr3_aa: CASSPLGTGGDYGYTF
cdr3_nt: TGTGCCAGCTCACCACTCGGGACAGGGGGTGACTATGGCTACACCTTC

v_call: TRBV7-2
j_call: TRBJ2-3
d_call: .
clone_size: .
cdr3_aa: CASSGPLSLDTQYF
cdr3_nt: TGTGCCAGCAGTGGGCCTCTGTCTTTAGATACGCAGTATTTT

v_call: TRBV7-8
j_call: TRBJ2-1
d_call: TRBD2
clone_size: .
cdr3_aa: CASSFLAANEQFF
cdr3_nt: TGTGCCAGCAGCTTTCTAGCGGCCAATGAGCAGTTCTTC

v_call: TRBV11-3
j_call: TRBJ2-7
d_call: TRBD2
clone_size: .
cdr3_aa: CASTLTSGNYEQYF
cdr3_nt: TGTGCCAGCACCTTGACTAGCGGGAACTACGAGCAGTACTTC

v_call: TRBV29-1
j_call: TRBJ2-5
d_call: .
clone_size: .
cdr3_aa: CSVGHTYQETQYF
cdr3_nt: TGCAGCGTTGGACATACCTACCAAGAGACCCAGTACTTC

v_call: TRBV29-1
j_call: TRBJ2-6
d_call: .
clone_size: .
cdr3_aa: CSVTAYSSGANVLTF
cdr3_nt: TGCAGCGTCACTGCGTACAGCTCTGGGGCCAACGTCCTGACTTTC

v_call: TRBV18
j_call: TRBJ2-7
d_call: TRBD1
clone_size: .
cdr3_aa: CASSKGGSTGNYEQYF
cdr3_nt: TGTGCCAGCTCAAAAGGGGGATCGACAGGGAACTACGAGCAGTACTTC

v_call: TRBV19
j_call: TRBJ2-7
d_call: TRBD1
clone_size: .
cdr3_aa: CASSSRDRREYEQYF
cdr3_nt: TGTGCCAGTAGTTCCCGGGACAGGAGGGAGTACGAGCAGTACTTC

v_call: TRBV5-1
j_call: TRBJ1-2
d_call: TRBD1
clone_size: once
cdr3_aa: CASAPGTGNGYTF
cdr3_nt: TGCGCCAGCGCCCCGGGGACAGGGAATGGCTACACCTTC

v_call: TRBV11-2
j_call: TRBJ2-7
d_call: TRBD2
clone_size: once
cdr3_aa: CASSPRTSGTYEQYF
cdr3_nt: TGTGCCAGCAGCCCCCGGACTAGCGGGACCTACGAGCAGTACTTC

v_call: TRBV5-6
j_call: TRBJ1-5
d_call: TRBD1
clone_size: .
cdr3_aa: CASSLGTGLNQPQHF
cdr3_nt: TGTGCCAGCAGCTTGGGGACAGGGCTGAATCAGCCCCAGCATTTT

v_call: TRBV12-3/TRBV12-4
j_call: TRBJ1-2
d_call: .
clone_size: .
cdr3_aa: CASRVVGARGYTF
cdr3_nt: TGTGCCAGCAGGGTCGTAGGGGCACGGGGCTACACCTTC

v_call: TRBV6-5
j_call: TRBJ1-4
d_call: .
clone_size: .
cdr3_aa: CASSHTRDGKLFF
cdr3_nt: TGTGCCAGCAGTCACACTAGAGACGGAAAACTGTTTTTT

v_call: TRBV6-2/TRBV6-3
j_call: TRBJ2-2
d_call: .
clone_size: .
cdr3_aa: CASIPDFYTGELFF
cdr3_nt: TGTGCCAGCATCCCGGACTTCTACACCGGGGAGCTGTTTTTT

v_call: TRBV18
j_call: TRBJ2-7
d_call: .
clone_size: .
cdr3_aa: CASSPLTSKGEQYF
cdr3_nt: TGTGCCAGCTCACCACTTACTAGTAAAGGCGAGCAGTACTTC

v_call: TRBV10-3
j_call: TRBJ1-2
d_call: .
clone_size: .
cdr3_aa: CAISEPSGLGYGYTF
cdr3_nt: TGTGCCATCAGTGAGCCCTCAGGGCTAGGCTATGGCTACACCTTC

v_call: TRBV19
j_call: TRBJ1-3
d_call: .
clone_size: .
cdr3_aa: CASSIAGGSGNTIYF
cdr3_nt: TGTGCCAGTAGTATAGCTGGGGGCAGTGGAAACACCATATATTTT

v_call: TRBV13
j_call: TRBJ2-1
d_call: .
clone_size: .
cdr3_aa: CASSTRPTSGNEQFF
cdr3_nt: TGTGCCAGCAGCACCCGACCAACCTCGGGGAATGAGCAGTTCTTC

v_call: TRBV7-2
j_call: TRBJ1-3
d_call: TRBD1
clone_size: .
cdr3_aa: CASSPGQLGNTIYF
cdr3_nt: TGTGCCAGCAGCCCGGGACAGCTGGGAAACACCATATATTTT

v_call: TRBV6-5
j_call: TRBJ1-2
d_call: TRBD1
clone_size: .
cdr3_aa: CASRNRGYGYTF
cdr3_nt: TGTGCCAGCAGAAACAGGGGCTATGGCTACACCTTC

v_call: TRBV6-2/TRBV6-3
j_call: TRBJ2-1
d_call: TRBD2
clone_size: .
cdr3_aa: CASSYTSGGIEQFF
cdr3_nt: TGTGCCAGCAGTTACACGAGCGGGGGGATTGAGCAGTTCTTC

v_call: TRBV5-1
j_call: TRBJ2-3
d_call: TRBD2
clone_size: .
cdr3_aa: CASSGGADTQYF
cdr3_nt: TGCGCCAGCAGCGGGGGGGCAGATACGCAGTATTTT